These 22 T cell receptor beta chains originate from one sample sequenced in a study of blood T cell repertoires in COVID-19. Sequencing was performed with immunoSEQ multiplex PCR; in TCRdb, only in-frame clones are kept and a portion is missing. The sample yields 100,000 to 120,000 clones, roughly 80% seen once. Sequenced input: peripheral blood. Receptors were obtained from a man aged 50 or older with acute or convalescent COVID-19.

The chain employs TRBV9 and TRBJ1-2; perhaps TRBD1 as D (6 bases). The CDR3 spans 16 residues. Germline V CDR1 and CDR2: SGDLS, YYNGEE. V dropped 3 bases and J dropped 5 bases, with 20 bases sitting between them. CDR3 in DNA: TGTGCCAGCAGCGCAACCCACACACAGGGTTTATATGGCTACACCTTC. It specifies CASSATHTQGLYGYTF.

V is TRBV5-1 and J is TRBJ1-2; D might be TRBD1 (6 bases). The germline gives CDR1 SGHRS, CDR2 YFSETQ. V dropped 2 bases and J dropped 3 bases, with 23 bases sitting between them. The length of the CDR3 is 18 residues. For the CDR3, the DNA is TGCGCCAGCAGCTTAGCACCCCAGGGGAACGGGGCGGACTATGGCTACACCTTC. Encoded protein: CASSLAPQGNGADYGYTF.

This chain connects TRBV2 to TRBJ2-7; TRBD2 aligns across 8 bases. V shed 7 bases, J shed 6 bases, and the junction held 14 bases outside the gene matches. Germline V lookup: CDR1 SNHLY, CDR2 FYNNEI. The CDR3 has 15 residues. CDR3 region: CASTPDGRGIAEQYV. The CDR3 DNA is TGTGCCAGCACCCCGGACGGGAGGGGGATTGCCGAGCAGTACGTC.

Here the CDR3 reads CASSPGLAVHSDTQYF. The CDR3 coding sequence is TGTGCCAGCAGCCCGGGACTAGCGGTTCATTCAGATACGCAGTATTTT. The J gene is TRBJ2-3, the V gene TRBV7-2; the match to TRBD2 covers 11 bases. CDR3 length equals 16 residues. J was trimmed by 4 bases and V by 5 bases; bases with no gene match: 8. Germline V gene sequence: CDR1 SGHTA, CDR2 FQGNSA.

The genes are TRBV28 and TRBJ1-5; tentative D call: TRBD1 (6 bases). The CDR3 extends over 17 amino acids. The V gene's germline CDR1 is MDHEN and CDR2 SYDVKM. Trimming shortened V by 0 bases and J by 1 base, and 13 bases separated the two germline ends. The CDR3 sequence is CASSLWKRTESNQPQHF. DNA of the CDR3: TGTGCCAGCAGTTTATGGAAAAGGACAGAGAGCAATCAGCCCCAGCATTTT.

The rearrangement links TRBV19 to TRBJ1-2, with TRBD1 matching over 11 bases. With 8 bases clipped from V and 5 bases from J, the junction kept 10 bases outside the gene matches. The CDR3 sequence is 15 residues long. Germline V lookup: CDR1 LNHDA, CDR2 SQIVND (reference sequence). The CDR3 nucleotides are TGTGCCAGTTGGGACAGGGGGGCCTCAGCTTATGGCTACACCTTC. It encodes CASWDRGASAYGYTF.

The chain employs TRBV3-1 (or the pseudogene TRBV3-2) and TRBJ2-3; TRBD2 matches 8 bases. V trimming: 6 bases; J trimming: 7 bases; junction bases outside the gene matches: 6. This CDR3 has 13 residues. Germline V CDR1 and CDR2: LGHDT, YNNKEL (reference sequence). CDR3 sequence (DNA): TGTGCCAGCAGACGAGCGGGAGAGAATACGCAGTATTTT. Encoded protein: CASRRAGENTQYF.

This clone was seen more than once but under ten times. The DNA of the CDR3 is TGTGCCAGCAGCCCCCGGGGGTACGCCAGTACCTATGGCTACACCTTC. Protein: CASSPRGYASTYGYTF. This chain uses TRBV5-6 with TRBJ1-2, with D possibly being TRBD1 (5 bases). Per the germline V gene, CDR1 is SGHDT and CDR2 is YYEEEE. V was pared by 4 bases and J by 4 bases, with 20 bases between. The CDR3 runs to 16 residues.

The chain links TRBV28 to TRBJ1-5; D remains unclear. The CDR3 is 16 residues long. Germline CDR1 is MDHEN and CDR2 is SYDVKM. The V gene lost 3 bases and the J gene lost 7 bases, with 19 bases spanning the gap. The CDR3 nucleotides are TGTGCCAGCAGTTTCTTAAGTCGGGTTACTCGGCAGCCCCAGCATTTT. Amino acid sequence: CASSFLSRVTRQPQHF. Complete variable domain (other parts from reference TRBV28 and TRBJ1-5): DVKVTQSSRYLVKRTGEKVFLECVQDMDHENMFWYRQDPGLGLRLIYFSYDVKMKEKGDIPEGYSVSREKKERFSLILESASTNQTSMYLCASSFLSRVTRQPQHFGDGTRLSIL.

This rearrangement joins TRBV7-3 to TRBJ1-2; 9 positions agree with TRBD1. The length of the CDR3 is 15 residues. CDR1 and CDR2 (germline): SGHTA, FQGTGA. Trimming took 5 bases from V and 6 from J; bases not matched to a gene: 10. The CDR3 protein is CASSSRGDRVHGYTF. In DNA, the CDR3 is TGTGCCAGCAGCAGTCGAGGGGACAGGGTACATGGCTACACCTTC. The whole variable domain, remainder taken from reference TRBV7-3 and TRBJ1-2, is GAGVSQTPSNKVTEKGKYVELRCDPISGHTALYWYRQSLGQGPEFLIYFQGTGAADDSGLPNDRFFAVRPEGSVSTLKIQRTERGDSAVYLCASSSRGDRVHGYTFGSGTRLTVV.

This clone was seen repeatedly, ten times or more. The V call is TRBV5-1, the J call TRBJ2-3, with 10 bases fitting TRBD1. The CDR3 has 15 residues. Looked up from germline, CDR1 is SGHRS and CDR2 is YFSETQ. The junction had 4 bases not matched to a gene; V was cut back by 2 bases and J by 4 bases. The CDR3 sequence is CASSFMGQGPDTQYF. The CDR3 nucleotides read TGCGCCAGCAGCTTCATGGGACAGGGGCCAGATACGCAGTATTTT.

The chain uses TRBV30 and TRBJ1-5, with 7 bases aligning to TRBD1. V gave up 0 bases and J gave up 6 bases; unmatched junction bases: 5. Germline CDR1 is GTSNPN and CDR2 is SVGIG (reference sequence). The CDR3 has 14 residues. As DNA, the CDR3 is TGTGCCTGGAGTGTTCGACAGGGCGGTCAGCCCCAGCATTTT. This translates into CAWSVRQGGQPQHF.

The rearrangement links TRBV6-6 to TRBJ1-2, with D possibly TRBD1 on 5 matching bases. V lost 8 bases, J lost 3 bases, and 13 bases lay in between. The CDR3 covers 13 residues. Per the germline V gene, CDR1 is MNHNY and CDR2 is SVGAGI (reference sequence). CDR3 bases: TGTGCCAGCGGTGTACAGGATTACTATGGCTACACCTTC. Translated: CASGVQDYYGYTF.

J is TRBJ2-1 and V is TRBV7-8; the D gene is possibly TRBD1 (5 bases). Between the trimmed V and J ends, which lost 4 bases and 7 bases, there was a span of 11 bases. Germline V lookup: CDR1 SGHVS, CDR2 FQNEAQ. The CDR3 extends over 13 amino acids. The CDR3 DNA reads TGTGCCAGCAGCTATGCAGGGTGGAATGAGCAGTTCTTC. Protein product: CASSYAGWNEQFF.

This chain uses TRBV3-1 (or the pseudogene TRBV3-2) with TRBJ1-6, with 7 positions matching TRBD1. Germline V lookup: CDR1 LGHDT, CDR2 YNNKEL (reference sequence). The CDR3 runs 14 residues. Trimming cost V 2 bases and J 7 bases; bases outside gene matches: 2. CDR3 loop: CASSQTGDNSPLHF. Here the CDR3 DNA reads TGTGCCAGCAGCCAAACAGGGGACAATTCACCCCTCCACTTT.

The V and J genes are TRBV27 and TRBJ2-7; maybe TRBD1 (5 bases). CDR1 is MNHEY and CDR2 is SMNVEV in the germline V gene (reference sequence). V dropped 0 bases and J dropped 0 bases, with 6 bases sitting between them. The CDR3 totals 14 residues. The DNA for the CDR3 is TGTGCCAGCAGTTTATCACAGGACTCCTACGAGCAGTACTTC. This codes for CASSLSQDSYEQYF.

This chain links TRBV11-2 with TRBJ1-3, with no clear D. This CDR3 region has 16 residues. Germline lookup yields CDR1 SGHAT and CDR2 FQNNGV. V lost 6 bases to trimming and J lost 0 bases, with 15 bases between them. CDR3 in amino acids: CASSPGGFNSGNTIYF. The CDR3 DNA reads as TGTGCCAGCAGTCCAGGCGGGTTTAACTCTGGAAACACCATATATTTT.

This clone was counted between two and nine times. This rearrangement joins TRBV6-5 to TRBJ1-6; D is unclear. Germline V gene data show CDR1 as MNHEY and CDR2 as SVGAGI. The CDR3 contains 12 residues. V was clipped by 4 bases and J by 8 bases, with 6 bases between them. CDR3 residues: CASSWRDSPLHF. The DNA for the CDR3 is TGTGCCAGCAGTTGGAGGGATTCACCCCTCCACTTT.

The V gene is TRBV6-5, the J gene TRBJ1-4, with 9 bases identical to TRBD1. V shed 4 bases, J shed 8 bases, and the junction held 8 bases outside the gene matches. Germline CDR1 MNHEY, CDR2 SVGAGI. The CDR3 consists of 15 residues. CDR3 sequence (DNA): TGTGCCAGCAGTTCTCCGGGACAGGGAGGCGAAAAACTGTTTTTT. It yields the protein CASSSPGQGGEKLFF.

The chain carries TRBV3-1 (or the pseudogene TRBV3-2) and TRBJ1-6; D perhaps matches TRBD1 (6 bases). CDR1 is LGHDT and CDR2 is YNNKEL in the germline V gene (reference sequence). The CDR3 covers 14 residues. V was cut by 1 base and J by 7 bases, with 8 bases left in between. CDR3 sequence reads: CASSQAQGNSPLHF. CDR3 sequence (DNA): TGTGCCAGCAGCCAAGCCCAGGGGAATTCACCCCTCCACTTT.

This clone has only a few counts. V is TRBV14 and J is TRBJ1-2; tentatively, D is TRBD1 (6 bases). This CDR3 is built from 15 residues. The germline V and J ends were trimmed by 4 bases and 4 bases, with 16 bases remaining between them. Germline CDR1 SGHDN, CDR2 FVKESK. The CDR3 reads CASSPPGGGPYGYTF. CDR3 coding DNA: TGTGCCAGCAGCCCGCCTGGGGGGGGGCCCTATGGCTACACCTTC.

CDR3 sequence (DNA): TGTGCCAGCAGTCCCGCGTCACAGGGATCCACTGAAGCTTTCTTT. This gives the protein CASSPASQGSTEAFF. The J gene is TRBJ1-1, the V gene TRBV6-5, with D tentatively TRBD1 (6 bases). V lost 5 bases, J lost 4 bases, and 17 bases lay in between. The germline gives CDR1 MNHEY, CDR2 SVGAGI. This CDR3 has 15 amino acids.